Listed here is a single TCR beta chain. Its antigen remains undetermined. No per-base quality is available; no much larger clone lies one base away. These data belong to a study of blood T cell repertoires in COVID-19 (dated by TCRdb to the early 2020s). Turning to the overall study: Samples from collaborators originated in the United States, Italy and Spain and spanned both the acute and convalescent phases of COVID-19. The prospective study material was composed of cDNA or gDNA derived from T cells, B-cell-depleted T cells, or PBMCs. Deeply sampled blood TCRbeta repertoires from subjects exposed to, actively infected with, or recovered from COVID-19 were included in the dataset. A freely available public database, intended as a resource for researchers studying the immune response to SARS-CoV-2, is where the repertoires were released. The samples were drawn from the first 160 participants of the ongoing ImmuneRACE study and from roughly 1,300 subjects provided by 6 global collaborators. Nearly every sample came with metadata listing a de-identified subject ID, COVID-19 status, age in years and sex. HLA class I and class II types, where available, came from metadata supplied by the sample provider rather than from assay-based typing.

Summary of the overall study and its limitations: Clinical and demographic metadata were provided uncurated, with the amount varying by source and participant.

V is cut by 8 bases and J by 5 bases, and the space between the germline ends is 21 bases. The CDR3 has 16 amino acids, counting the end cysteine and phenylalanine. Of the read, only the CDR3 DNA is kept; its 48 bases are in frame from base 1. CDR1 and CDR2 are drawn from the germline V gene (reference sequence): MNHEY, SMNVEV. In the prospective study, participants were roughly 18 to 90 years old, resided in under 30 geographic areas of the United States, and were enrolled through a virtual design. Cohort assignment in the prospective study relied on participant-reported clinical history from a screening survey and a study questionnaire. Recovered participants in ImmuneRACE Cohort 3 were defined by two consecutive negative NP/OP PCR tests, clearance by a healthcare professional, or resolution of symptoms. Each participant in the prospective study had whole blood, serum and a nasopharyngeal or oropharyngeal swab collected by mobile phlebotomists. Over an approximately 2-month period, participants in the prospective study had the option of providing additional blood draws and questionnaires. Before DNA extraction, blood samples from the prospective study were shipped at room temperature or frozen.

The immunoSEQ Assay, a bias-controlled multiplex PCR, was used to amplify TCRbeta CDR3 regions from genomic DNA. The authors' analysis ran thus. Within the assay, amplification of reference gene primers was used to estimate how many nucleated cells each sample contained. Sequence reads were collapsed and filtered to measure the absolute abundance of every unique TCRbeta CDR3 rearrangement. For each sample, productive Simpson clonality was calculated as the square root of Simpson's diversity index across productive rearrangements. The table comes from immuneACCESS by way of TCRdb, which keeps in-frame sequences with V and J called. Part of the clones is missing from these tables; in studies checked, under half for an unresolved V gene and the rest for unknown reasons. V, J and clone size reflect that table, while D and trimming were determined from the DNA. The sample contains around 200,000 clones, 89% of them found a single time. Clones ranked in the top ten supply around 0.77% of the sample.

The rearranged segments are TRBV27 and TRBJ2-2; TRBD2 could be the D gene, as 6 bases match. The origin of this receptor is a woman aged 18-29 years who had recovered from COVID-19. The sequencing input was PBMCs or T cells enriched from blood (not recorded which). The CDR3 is CASGIRETGATGELFF. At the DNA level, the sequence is TGTGCCAGCGGCATTCGTGAGACGGGAGCAACCGGGGAGCTGTTTTTT.